Below are 9 T cell receptor beta chains sequenced from a single sample in a study of cytomegalovirus exposure and HLA in healthy donors. Amplification used 60 Vbeta primers and 13 Jbeta primers. TCRdb's copy holds only in-frame clones and misses some; the assay was immunoSEQ multiplex PCR. Of roughly 100,000 clones in the sample, around 65% were seen once. The sample taken for sequencing was PBMCs. All receptors derive from a woman aged 45-65 years in good health and CMV-seronegative.

The rearrangement joins TRBV18 to TRBJ2-7; 8 bases agree with TRBD1. This CDR3 contains 15 residues. Germline-derived CDR1 and CDR2 are KGHSH and LQKENI. The J segment lost 2 bases and the V segment lost 3 bases, leaving 6 bases of the junction unmatched. The CDR3 nucleotides are TGTGCCAGCTCACCGGGTTCAGGGGGCACCTACGAGCAGTACTTC. Translating gives CASSPGSGGTYEQYF. Using reference TRBV18 and TRBJ2-7 for the parts outside the CDR3, the full variable domain is NAGVMQNPRHLVRRRGQEARLRCSPMKGHSHVYWYRQLPEEGLKFMVYLQKENIIDESGMPKERFSAEFPKEGPSILRIQQVVRGDSAAYFCASSPGSGGTYEQYFGPGTRLTVT.

The V and J genes are TRBV18 and TRBJ2-7; TRBD1 matches 7 bases. The CDR3 is 17 residues long. Germline values: CDR1 KGHSH, CDR2 LQKENI. The trim removed 3 bases at V and 2 bases at J, leaving 13 bases unmatched. The CDR3 nucleotides are TGTGCCAGCTCACCCAAAGACTCCGGGACAGTAGCCTACGAGCAGTACTTC. This codes for CASSPKDSGTVAYEQYF.

This clone has more than one count but fewer than ten. The genes are TRBV5-1 and TRBJ1-4; 10 positions agree with TRBD1. The CDR3 totals 15 residues. J gave up 8 bases and V 5 bases, and 9 bases lay outside the gene matches. Looked up from germline, CDR1 is SGHRS and CDR2 is YFSETQ. The CDR3 loop reads CASRGLGTGAEKLFF. Written as DNA, the CDR3 is TGCGCCAGCAGGGGTCTAGGGACAGGGGCCGAAAAACTGTTTTTT.

This rearrangement joins TRBV28 to TRBJ2-3; TRBD2 is a possible D gene (7 bases). V dropped 7 bases and J dropped 14 bases, with 16 bases sitting between them. The CDR3 runs 11 residues. Per germline, CDR1 MDHEN and CDR2 SYDVKM. The CDR3 here is CASTLGGAWYF. The CDR3 DNA reads TGTGCCAGCACCTTGGGGGGGGCCTGGTATTTT. The full variable domain, rest sourced from reference TRBV28 and TRBJ2-3, is DVKVTQSSRYLVKRTGEKVFLECVQDMDHENMFWYRQDPGLGLRLIYFSYDVKMKEKGDIPEGYSVSREKKERFSLILESASTNQTSMYLCASTLGGAWYFGPGTRLTVL.

This chain joins TRBV4-2 and TRBJ2-2; tentative D call: TRBD1 (6 bases). In germline, CDR1 is LGHNA, CDR2 YNFKEQ. The ends were cut back, 4 bases at V and 5 bases at J, with 20 bases in the middle. The CDR3 sequence is 17 residues long. The CDR3 nucleotides are TGTGCCAGCAGCCCAGCAGGGGATATCGACGTAACCGGGGAGCTGTTTTTT. It specifies CASSPAGDIDVTGELFF.

This sequence joins TRBV5-1 and TRBJ1-2; a possible D gene is TRBD1 (6 bases). V lost 0 bases, J lost 6 bases, and 9 bases lay in between. CDR3 length: 13 residues. Germline CDR1 SGHRS, CDR2 YFSETQ. Here the CDR3 reads CASSLDRVDGYTF. CDR3 bases: TGCGCCAGCAGCTTGGACAGGGTCGATGGCTACACCTTC.

This clone was picked up a small number of times. V is TRBV18 and J is TRBJ2-1, with 7 bases lining up with TRBD2. In germline, CDR1 is KGHSH, CDR2 LQKENI. The CDR3 has 15 residues. V was clipped by 4 bases and J by 5 bases; unmatched bases: 8. CDR3 region: CASSRRRAGDNEQFF. CDR3 coding DNA: TGTGCCAGCTCACGTCGGCGGGCGGGGGACAATGAGCAGTTCTTC. The full variable domain, with the rest looked up from reference TRBV18 and TRBJ2-1, is NAGVMQNPRHLVRRRGQEARLRCSPMKGHSHVYWYRQLPEEGLKFMVYLQKENIIDESGMPKERFSAEFPKEGPSILRIQQVVRGDSAAYFCASSRRRAGDNEQFFGPGTRLTVL.

V and J are TRBV11-2 and TRBJ2-1; tentatively, D is TRBD1 (6 bases). CDR1 is SGHAT and CDR2 is FQNNGV in the germline V gene. This CDR3 contains 13 residues. The V gene lost 1 base and the J gene lost 10 bases, with 11 bases spanning the gap. The CDR3 DNA follows: TGTGCCAGCAGCTTAGGAGGGGGTGGGGAGCAGTTCTTC. It encodes CASSLGGGGEQFF.

This clone was seen only a few times. The chain couples TRBV7-2 to TRBJ1-1; the D gene is possibly TRBD1 (5 bases). V dropped 5 bases and J dropped 1 base, with 14 bases sitting between them. The CDR3 spans 15 residues. Germline V gives CDR1 SGHTA, CDR2 FQGNSA. Here the CDR3 reads CASSREGRENTEAFF. For the CDR3, the DNA is TGTGCCAGCAGCCGAGAGGGGAGGGAGAACACTGAAGCTTTCTTT.